This TCR beta chain was recovered during a study of T cells in Graves' hyperthyroidism and ophthalmopathy. Study-level results: It was a median around seven months before onset that the model predicted ophthalmopathy.

Any patient presenting with uncontrolled infection, other autoimmune disease, pregnancy or lactation was left out. TCR beta CDR3 sequences were amplified from RNA transcripts. When the TCR CDR3 underwent first-round RT-PCR, the HTBI primer set was used. TCRdb re-derived calls from the multiplex PCR reads in MiXCR, one entry per CDR3 protein. The table lists fewer than 300,000 distinct CDR3 sequences, 25% of them singletons. There are many counts of this clonotype. What it recognizes is unknown. The germline V gene has CDR1 MNHNS and CDR2 SASEGT. Trimming cost V 0 bases and J 3 bases, with 8 bases left between them. The CDR3 has 14 amino acids.

This clonotype originated in a man aged 40-50 years with Graves' hyperthyroidism that later progressed to Graves' ophthalmopathy. Sequencing was done on a sample of blood. The J gene is TRBJ2-5, the V gene TRBV6-1; D may be TRBD1 or TRBD2 (5 bases each). The CDR3, as DNA: TGTGCCAGCAGTGAAGCGTGGGGGAAAGAGACCCAGTACTTC. Residues: CASSEAWGKETQYF.